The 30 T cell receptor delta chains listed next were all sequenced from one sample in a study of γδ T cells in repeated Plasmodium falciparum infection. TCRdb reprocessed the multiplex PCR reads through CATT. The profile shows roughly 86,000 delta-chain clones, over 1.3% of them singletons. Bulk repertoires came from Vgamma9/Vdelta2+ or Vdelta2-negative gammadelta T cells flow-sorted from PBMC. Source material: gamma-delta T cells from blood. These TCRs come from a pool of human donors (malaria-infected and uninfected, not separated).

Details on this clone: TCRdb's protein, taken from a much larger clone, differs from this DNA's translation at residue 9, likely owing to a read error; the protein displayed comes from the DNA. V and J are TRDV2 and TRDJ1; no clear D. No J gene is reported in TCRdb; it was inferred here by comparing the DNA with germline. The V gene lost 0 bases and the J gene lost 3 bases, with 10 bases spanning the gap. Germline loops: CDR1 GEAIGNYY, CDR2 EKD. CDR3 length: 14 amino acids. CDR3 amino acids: CACDTGRHADKLIF. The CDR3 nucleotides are TGTGCCTGTGACACCGGACGGCACGCCGATAAACTCATCTTT.

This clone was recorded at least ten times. This CDR3 is CALGESAWGIPVLIF. In DNA, the CDR3 is TGTGCTCTTGGGGAAAGTGCCTGGGGGATACCGGTACTCATCTTT. This chain uses TRDV1 with TRDJ1; 11 bases map to TRDD3. Per the germline V gene, CDR1 is TSWWSYY and CDR2 is QGS. V trimming: 2 bases; J trimming: 10 bases; junction bases outside the gene matches: 9. The CDR3 length is 15 residues.

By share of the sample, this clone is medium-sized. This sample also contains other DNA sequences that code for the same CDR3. In nucleotides, the CDR3 is TGTGCTCTTGGGGAACTATGCTACTCCCCCCCGTACTGGGGGATAACCGATAAACTCATCTTT. Protein product: CALGELCYSPPYWGITDKLIF. The chain has TRDV1 and TRDJ1; 11 nucleotides agree with TRDD3. The CDR3 loop spans 21 amino acids. J gave up 2 bases and V 0 bases, and 17 bases lay outside the gene matches. Germline V gene sequence: CDR1 TSWWSYY, CDR2 QGS.

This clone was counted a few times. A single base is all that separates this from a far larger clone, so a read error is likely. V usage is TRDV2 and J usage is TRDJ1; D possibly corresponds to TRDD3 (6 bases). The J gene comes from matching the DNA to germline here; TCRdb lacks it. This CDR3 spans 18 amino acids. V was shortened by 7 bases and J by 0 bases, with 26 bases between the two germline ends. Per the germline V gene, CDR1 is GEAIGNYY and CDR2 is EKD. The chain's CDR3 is CACDSILGGTGYTDKLIF. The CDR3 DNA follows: TGTGCCTGCGACTCTATCCTCGGGGGGACCGGGTACACCGATAAACTCATCTTT.

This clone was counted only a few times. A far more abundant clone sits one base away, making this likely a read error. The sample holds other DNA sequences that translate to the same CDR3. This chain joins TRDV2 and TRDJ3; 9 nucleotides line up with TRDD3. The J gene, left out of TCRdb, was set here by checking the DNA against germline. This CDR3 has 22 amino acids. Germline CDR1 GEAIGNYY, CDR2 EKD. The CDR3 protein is CACDAGTVTGGRPAWDTRQMFF. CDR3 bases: TGTGCCTGTGACGCAGGGACCGTTACTGGGGGACGCCCAGCCTGGGACACCCGGCAGATGTTTTTC.

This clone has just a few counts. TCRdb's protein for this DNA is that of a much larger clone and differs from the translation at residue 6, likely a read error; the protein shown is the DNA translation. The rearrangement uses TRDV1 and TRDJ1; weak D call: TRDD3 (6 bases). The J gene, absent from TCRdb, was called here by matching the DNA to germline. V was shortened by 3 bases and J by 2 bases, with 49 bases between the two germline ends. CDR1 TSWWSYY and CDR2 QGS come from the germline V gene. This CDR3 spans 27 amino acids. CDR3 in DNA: TGTGCTCTTGGGGAGACGAACGTTCTACATCCAAAAGGTTTCAACTGGGACATAGCAAGTCAGACCGATAAACTCATCTTT. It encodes CALGETNVLHPKGFNWDIASQTDKLIF.

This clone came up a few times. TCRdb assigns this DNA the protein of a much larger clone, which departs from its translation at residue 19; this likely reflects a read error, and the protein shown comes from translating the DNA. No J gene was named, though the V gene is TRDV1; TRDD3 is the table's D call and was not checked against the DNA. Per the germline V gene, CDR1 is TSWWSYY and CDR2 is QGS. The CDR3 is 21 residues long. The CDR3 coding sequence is TGTGCTCTTGGGGAACCGATCCGAATTTCCTACGGGGTCTCGTACACCGATAAATTCATCTTT. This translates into CALGEPIRISYGVSYTDKFIF.

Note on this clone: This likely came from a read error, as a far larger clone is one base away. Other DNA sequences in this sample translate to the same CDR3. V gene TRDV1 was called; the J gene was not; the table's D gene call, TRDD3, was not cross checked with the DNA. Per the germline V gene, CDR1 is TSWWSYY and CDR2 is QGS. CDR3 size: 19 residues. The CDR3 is CALAEVDSERYCNTDKLIF. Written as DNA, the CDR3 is TGTGCTCTTGCGGAAGTGGATTCGGAGAGGTACTGTAACACCGATAAACTCATCTTC.

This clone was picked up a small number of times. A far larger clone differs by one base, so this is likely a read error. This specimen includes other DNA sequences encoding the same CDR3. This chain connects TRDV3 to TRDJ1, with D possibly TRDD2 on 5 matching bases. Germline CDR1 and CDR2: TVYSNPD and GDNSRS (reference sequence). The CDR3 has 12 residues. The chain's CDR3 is CAFEPYGDKLIF. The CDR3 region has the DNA TGTGCCTTTGAACCCTACGGCGATAAACTCATTTTT.

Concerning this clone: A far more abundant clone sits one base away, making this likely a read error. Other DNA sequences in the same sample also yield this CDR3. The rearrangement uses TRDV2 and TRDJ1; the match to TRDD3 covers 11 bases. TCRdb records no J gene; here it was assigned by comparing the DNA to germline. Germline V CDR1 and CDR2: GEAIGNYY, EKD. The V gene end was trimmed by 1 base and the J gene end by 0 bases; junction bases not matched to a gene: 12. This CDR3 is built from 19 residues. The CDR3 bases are TGTGCCTGTGACACTGTTGGGGGATACGAGGGGGGGTACACCGATAAACTCATCTTT. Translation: CACDTVGGYEGGYTDKLIF.

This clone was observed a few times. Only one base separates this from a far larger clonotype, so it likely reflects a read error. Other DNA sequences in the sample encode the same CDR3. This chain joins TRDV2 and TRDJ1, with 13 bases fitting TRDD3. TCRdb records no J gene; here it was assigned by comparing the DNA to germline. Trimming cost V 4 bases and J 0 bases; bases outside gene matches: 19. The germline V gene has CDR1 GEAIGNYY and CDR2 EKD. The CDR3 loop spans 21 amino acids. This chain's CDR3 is CACDPVLGDTRVQSYTDKLIF. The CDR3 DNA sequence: TGTGCCTGTGATCCTGTACTGGGGGATACGCGCGTACAATCTTACACCGATAAACTCATCTTT.

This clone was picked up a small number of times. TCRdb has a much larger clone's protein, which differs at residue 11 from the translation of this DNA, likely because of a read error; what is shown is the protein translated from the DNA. CDR3 residues: CALVNIQGNTGKLIF. In DNA form, the CDR3 reads TGTGCTCTTGTAAACATCCAGGGGAACACCGGTAAACTCATCTTT. J is TRDJ1 and V is TRDV1; a weak D match, TRDD3 (5 bases). As TCRdb names no J gene, one was assigned here on the basis of a DNA match to germline. Germline CDR1 is TSWWSYY and CDR2 is QGS. There are 15 residues in the CDR3.

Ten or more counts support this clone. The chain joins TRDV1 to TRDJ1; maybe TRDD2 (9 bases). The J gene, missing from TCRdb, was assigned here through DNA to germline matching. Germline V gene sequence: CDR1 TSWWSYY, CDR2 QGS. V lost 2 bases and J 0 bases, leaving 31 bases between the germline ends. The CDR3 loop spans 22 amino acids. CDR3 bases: TGTGCTCTTGGGGAATCCCCTTCCTACAGTTGGGGGATCCGCCTCTACACCGATAAACTCATCTTT. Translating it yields CALGESPSYSWGIRLYTDKLIF.

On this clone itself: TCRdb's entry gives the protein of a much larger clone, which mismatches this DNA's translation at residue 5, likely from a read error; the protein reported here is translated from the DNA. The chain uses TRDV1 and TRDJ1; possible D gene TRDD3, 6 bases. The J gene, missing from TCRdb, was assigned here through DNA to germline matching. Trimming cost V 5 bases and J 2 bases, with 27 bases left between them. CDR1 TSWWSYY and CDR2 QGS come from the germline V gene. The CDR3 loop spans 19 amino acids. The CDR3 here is CALGKPILRGTSGTDKLIF. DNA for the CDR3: TGTGCTCTTGGGAAACCGATTTTGAGGGGGACCTCCGGAACCGATAAACTCATCTTT.

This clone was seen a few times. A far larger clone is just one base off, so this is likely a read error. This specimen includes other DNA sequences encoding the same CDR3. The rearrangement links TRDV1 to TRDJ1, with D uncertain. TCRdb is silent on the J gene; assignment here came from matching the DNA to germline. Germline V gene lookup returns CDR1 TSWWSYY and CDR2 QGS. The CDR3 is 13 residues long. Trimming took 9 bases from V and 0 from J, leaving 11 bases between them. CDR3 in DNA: TGTGCTCTAGGGACAACACACACCGATAAACTCATCTTT. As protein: CALGTTHTDKLIF.

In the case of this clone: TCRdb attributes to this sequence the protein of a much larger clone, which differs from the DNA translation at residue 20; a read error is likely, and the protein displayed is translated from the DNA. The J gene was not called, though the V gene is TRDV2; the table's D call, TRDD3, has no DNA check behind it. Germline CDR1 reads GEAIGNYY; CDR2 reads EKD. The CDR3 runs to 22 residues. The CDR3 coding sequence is TGTGCCTGTGACACCGTCTTCCTAAGCCCTACTGGCCCCCGGGCGGACACCGATAAACCCATCTTT. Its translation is CACDTVFLSPTGPRADTDKPIF.

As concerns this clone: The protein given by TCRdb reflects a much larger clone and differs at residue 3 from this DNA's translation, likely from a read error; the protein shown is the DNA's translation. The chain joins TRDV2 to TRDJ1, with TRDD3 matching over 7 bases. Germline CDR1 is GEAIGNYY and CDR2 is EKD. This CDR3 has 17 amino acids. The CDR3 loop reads CARDTGFGGPYTDKLIF. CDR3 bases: TGTGCCCGTGACACCGGTTTTGGGGGACCGTACACCGATAAACTCATCTTT.

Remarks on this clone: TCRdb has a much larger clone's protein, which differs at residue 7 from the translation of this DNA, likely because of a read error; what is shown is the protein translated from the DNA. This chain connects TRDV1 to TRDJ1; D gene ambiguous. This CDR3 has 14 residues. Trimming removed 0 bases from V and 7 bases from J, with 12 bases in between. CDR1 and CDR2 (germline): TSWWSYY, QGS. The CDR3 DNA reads TGTGCTCTTGGGGAACTAAGTGCCCCGTTTAAACTCATCTTT. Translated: CALGELSAPFKLIF.

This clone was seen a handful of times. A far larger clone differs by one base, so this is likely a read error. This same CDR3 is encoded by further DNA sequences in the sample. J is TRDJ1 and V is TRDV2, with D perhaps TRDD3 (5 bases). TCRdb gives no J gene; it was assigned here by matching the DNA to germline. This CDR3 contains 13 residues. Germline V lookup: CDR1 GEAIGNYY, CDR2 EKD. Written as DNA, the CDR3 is TGCGCCTGTGACACGGGATCCTCCGATAAACTCATCTTT. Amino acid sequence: CACDTGSSDKLIF.

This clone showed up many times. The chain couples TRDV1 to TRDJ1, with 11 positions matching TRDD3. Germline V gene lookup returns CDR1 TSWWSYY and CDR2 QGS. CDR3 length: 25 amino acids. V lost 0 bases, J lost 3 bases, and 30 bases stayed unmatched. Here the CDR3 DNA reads TGTGCTCTTGGGGAACTCTTCCTACGTACCACTGCAACACCGTACTGGGGGATAGGAGCCGATAAACTCATCTTT. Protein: CALGELFLRTTATPYWGIGADKLIF.

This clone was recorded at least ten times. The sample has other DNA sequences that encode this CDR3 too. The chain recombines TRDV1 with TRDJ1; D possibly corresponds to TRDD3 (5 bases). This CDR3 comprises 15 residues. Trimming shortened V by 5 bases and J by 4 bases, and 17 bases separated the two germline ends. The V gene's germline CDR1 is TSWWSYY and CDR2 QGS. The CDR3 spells CALGKGIRPGDKLIF. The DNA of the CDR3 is TGTGCTCTTGGGAAAGGAATACGCCCGGGCGATAAACTCATCTTT.

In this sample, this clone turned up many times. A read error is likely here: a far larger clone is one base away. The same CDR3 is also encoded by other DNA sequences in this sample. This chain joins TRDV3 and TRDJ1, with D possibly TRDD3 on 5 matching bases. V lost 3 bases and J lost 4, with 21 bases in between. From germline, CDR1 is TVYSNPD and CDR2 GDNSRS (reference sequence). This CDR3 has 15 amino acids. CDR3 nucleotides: TGTGCCTTCGTAGCCCAGGGGGGGTACCGCGATAAACTCATCTTT. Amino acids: CAFVAQGGYRDKLIF.

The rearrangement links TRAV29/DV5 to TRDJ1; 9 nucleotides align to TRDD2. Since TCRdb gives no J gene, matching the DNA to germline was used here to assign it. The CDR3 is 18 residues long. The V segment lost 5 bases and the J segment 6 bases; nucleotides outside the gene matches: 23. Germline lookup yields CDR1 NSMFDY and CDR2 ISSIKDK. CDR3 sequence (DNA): TGTGCAGCTGCCTTCCTACGGGGCTGGGGCCCCCCGTGGCATAAACTCATCTTT. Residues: CAAAFLRGWGPPWHKLIF.

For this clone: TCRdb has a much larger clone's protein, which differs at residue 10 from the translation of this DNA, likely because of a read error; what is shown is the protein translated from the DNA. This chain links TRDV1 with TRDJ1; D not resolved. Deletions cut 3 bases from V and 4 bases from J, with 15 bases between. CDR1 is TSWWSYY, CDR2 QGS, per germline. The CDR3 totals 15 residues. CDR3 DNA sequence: TGTGCTCTTGGGGACCTCCACCATGGGAGCGATAAACTCATCTTT. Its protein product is CALGDLHHGSDKLIF.

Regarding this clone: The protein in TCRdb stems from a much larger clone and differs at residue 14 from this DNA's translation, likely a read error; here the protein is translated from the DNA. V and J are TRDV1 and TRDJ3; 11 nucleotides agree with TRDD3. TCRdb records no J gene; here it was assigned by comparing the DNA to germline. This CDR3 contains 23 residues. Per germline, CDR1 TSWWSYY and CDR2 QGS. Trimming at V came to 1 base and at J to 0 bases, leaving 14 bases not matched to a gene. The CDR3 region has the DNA TGTGCTCTTGGGGAACGTTTTCTTTACTGGGGGATAATCGCCTCCTGGGACACCCGACAGATGTTTTTC. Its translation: CALGERFLYWGIIASWDTRQMFF.

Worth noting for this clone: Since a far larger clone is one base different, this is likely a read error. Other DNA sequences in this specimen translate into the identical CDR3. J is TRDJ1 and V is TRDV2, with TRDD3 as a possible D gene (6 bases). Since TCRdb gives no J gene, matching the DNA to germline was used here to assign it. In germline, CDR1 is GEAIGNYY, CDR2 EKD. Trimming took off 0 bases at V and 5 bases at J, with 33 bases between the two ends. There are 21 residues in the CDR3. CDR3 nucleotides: TGTGCCTGTGACACCGTAACCCTCTGGGAGATACGCGAAACCCAGACTGATAAACTCATCTTT. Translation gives CACDTVTLWEIRETQTDKLIF.

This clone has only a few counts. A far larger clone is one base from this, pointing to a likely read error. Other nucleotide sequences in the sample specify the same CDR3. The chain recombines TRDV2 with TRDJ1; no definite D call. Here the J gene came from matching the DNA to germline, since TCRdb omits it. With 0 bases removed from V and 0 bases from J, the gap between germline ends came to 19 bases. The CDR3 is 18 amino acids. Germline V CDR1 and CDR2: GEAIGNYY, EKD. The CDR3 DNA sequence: TGTGCCTGTGACACCGTGGCGCTTGGACTAGGTTACACCGATAAACTCATCTTT. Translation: CACDTVALGLGYTDKLIF.

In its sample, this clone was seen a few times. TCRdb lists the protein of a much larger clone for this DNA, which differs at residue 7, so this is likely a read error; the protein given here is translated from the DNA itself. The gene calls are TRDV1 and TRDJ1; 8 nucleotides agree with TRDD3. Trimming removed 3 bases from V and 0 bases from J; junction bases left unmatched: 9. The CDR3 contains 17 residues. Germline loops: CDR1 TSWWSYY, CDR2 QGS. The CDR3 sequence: CALGEPAVGDDTDKLIF. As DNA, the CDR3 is TGTGCTCTTGGGGAGCCTGCGGTGGGGGATGACACCGATAAACTCATCTTT.

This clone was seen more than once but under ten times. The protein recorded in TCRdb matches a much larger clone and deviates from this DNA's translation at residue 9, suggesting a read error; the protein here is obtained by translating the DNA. For the CDR3, the DNA is TGTGCCTGTGACCTGCCCGTTGGTAGGGGACGATACCCCAGCTCCTGGGACACCCGACAGATGTTTTTC. It specifies CACDLPVGRGRYPSSWDTRQMFF. The V gene is TRDV2, the J gene TRDJ3, with D perhaps TRDD3 (5 bases). TCRdb records no J gene; here it was assigned by comparing the DNA to germline. The CDR3 is 23 amino acids. Germline assignment: CDR1 GEAIGNYY and CDR2 EKD. The V end lost 3 bases, the J end lost 0 bases, and 29 bases lay between the germline ends.

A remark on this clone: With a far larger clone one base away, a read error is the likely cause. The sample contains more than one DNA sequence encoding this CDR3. The CDR3 here is CAFKGPLWGILAYTDKLIF. The DNA of the CDR3 is TGTGCCTTTAAAGGTCCTCTTTGGGGGATACTGGCGTACACCGACAAACTCATCTTT. The V call is TRDV3, the J call TRDJ1, with 10 nucleotides matching TRDD3. This CDR3 region has 19 residues. From germline, CDR1 is TVYSNPD and CDR2 GDNSRS (reference sequence).